Included here is one T cell receptor (beta chain) sequence, with context. Repertoires were generated with immunoSEQ multiplex PCR, while TCRdb's copy carries only in-frame clones and drops some. The sample consists of approximately 76,000 clones, over 75% of them appearing once. This CDR3 has 15 residues. V lost 6 bases and J 7 bases, leaving 21 bases between the germline ends. The germline V gene has CDR1 LGHNA and CDR2 YNFKEQ. This sample was taken from a study of blood T cell repertoires in COVID-19. The sample was peripheral blood. This TCR was recovered from a human donor in a cohort sampled during active COVID-19. J is TRBJ1-1 and V is TRBV4-2; unclear D gene. The CDR3 DNA reads as TGTGCCAGCAGACGTACCGAGGGTTTGAAGGGTGAAGCTTTCTTT. Translation gives CASRRTEGLKGEAFF.